The 18 T cell receptor beta chains given below trace back to one sample, sequenced in a study of radiotherapy plus CTLA-4 blockade in lung cancer. Assay used: immunoSEQ multiplex PCR; TCRdb lists only in-frame clones, some missing. Of tens of thousands of clones in the sample, approximately 76% were seen once. Sequenced material: peripheral blood, taken from a patient treated with radiotherapy plus ipilimumab. The receptors stem from a human donor with non-small cell lung cancer who had stable disease on radiotherapy plus ipilimumab.

V gene TRBV6-5 combines with J gene TRBJ1-1, with 9 bases aligning to TRBD1. The germline gives CDR1 MNHEY, CDR2 SVGAGI. CDR3 length: 12 residues. After removal of 5 bases from V and 11 bases from J, the junction contained 6 bases not matched to a gene. In DNA, the CDR3 is TGTGCCAGCAGTAGGACAGGGGAGCGGGCTTTCTTT. This gives the protein CASSRTGERAFF.

The chain uses TRBV27 and TRBJ2-6; TRBD1 might be the D (5 bases). Per germline, CDR1 MNHEY and CDR2 SMNVEV (reference sequence). V lost 2 bases, J lost 0 bases, and 8 bases lay in between. This CDR3 has 16 residues. The CDR3, as DNA: TGTGCCAGCAGTTTAAGACAGTTCTCTGGGGCCAACGTCCTGACTTTC. This encodes CASSLRQFSGANVLTF.

V usage is TRBV5-1 and J usage is TRBJ1-1; D unclear. The CDR3 is 15 residues long. V was pared by 5 bases and J by 4 bases, with 18 bases between. CDR1 and CDR2 (germline): SGHRS, YFSETQ. Here the CDR3 DNA reads TGCGCCAGCAGTCGGTCGGCCGGAAGAGGCACTGAAGCTTTCTTT. Residues: CASSRSAGRGTEAFF.

The rearrangement uses TRBV2 and TRBJ1-2; D unclear. The germline V gene has CDR1 SNHLY and CDR2 FYNNEI. The CDR3 runs to 13 residues. Trimming removed 3 bases from V and 4 bases from J, with 9 bases in between. CDR3 DNA: TGTGCCAGCAGTGATGGGTTATTCTATGGCTACACCTTC. It codes for CASSDGLFYGYTF.

This clone rates as medium-sized. The chain employs TRBV5-1 and TRBJ2-2; D gene uncertain. CDR1 SGHRS and CDR2 YFSETQ come from the germline V gene. The CDR3 is 15 residues long. V was pared by 1 base and J by 6 bases, with 13 bases between. The CDR3 protein is CASSLFYHWAGELFF. The CDR3 bases are TGCGCCAGCAGCTTGTTTTACCATTGGGCCGGGGAGCTGTTTTTT.

The chain employs TRBV28 and TRBJ1-5; D is undetermined. This CDR3 is 12 amino acids long. Germline CDR1 reads MDHEN; CDR2 reads SYDVKM. The ends were cut back, 3 bases at V and 6 bases at J, with 6 bases in the middle. The CDR3, as DNA: TGTGCCAGCAGTTTGGGGAGTCAGCCCCAGCATTTT. Translating it yields CASSLGSQPQHF.

This chain connects TRBV19 to TRBJ2-5, with 9 bases that match TRBD1. The CDR3 consists of 14 residues. CDR1 is LNHDA and CDR2 is SQIVND in the germline V gene (reference sequence). V trimming: 9 bases; J trimming: 4 bases; junction bases outside the gene matches: 9. DNA of the CDR3: TGTGCCAGCACTCCGGGACAGGGTCGAGAGACCCAGTACTTC. Translation: CASTPGQGRETQYF.

This clone was counted a few times. The chain links TRBV5-1 to TRBJ1-1, with D unresolved. Trimming took off 0 bases at V and 5 bases at J, with 8 bases between the two ends. The CDR3 length is 13 residues. CDR1 and CDR2 from the germline V gene are SGHRS and YFSETQ. The CDR3 sequence: CASSLEVKTEAFF. As DNA, the CDR3 is TGCGCCAGCAGCTTGGAGGTTAAGACTGAAGCTTTCTTT.

This sequence joins TRBV6-1 and TRBJ1-5, with no clear D. Germline V gene data show CDR1 as MNHNS and CDR2 as SASEGT. This CDR3 has 13 residues. V lost 11 bases and J 6 bases, leaving 17 bases between the germline ends. The CDR3 bases are TGTGCCTCCTGGCCGGCGGGTGGTCAGCCCCAGCATTTT. Translated: CASWPAGGQPQHF.

This sequence joins TRBV27 and TRBJ1-5, with D maybe TRBD1 (5 bases). This CDR3 has 17 residues. Trimming shortened V by 5 bases and J by 0 bases, and 17 bases separated the two germline ends. The germline gives CDR1 MNHEY, CDR2 SMNVEV (reference sequence). Here the CDR3 DNA reads TGTGCCAGCAGTCACGCAGGGTGGGGGTATAGCAATCAGCCCCAGCATTTT. Translation gives CASSHAGWGYSNQPQHF.

The chain couples TRBV5-6 to TRBJ2-1, with TRBD1 matching over 11 bases. Germline CDR1 SGHDT, CDR2 YYEEEE. The V gene end was trimmed by 0 bases and the J gene end by 9 bases; junction bases not matched to a gene: 5. The CDR3 loop spans 15 amino acids. The CDR3 loop is CASSLGTGGFTEQFF. In DNA form, the CDR3 reads TGTGCCAGCAGCTTGGGGACAGGGGGCTTTACTGAGCAGTTCTTC.

The rearrangement links TRBV5-1 to TRBJ1-2, with TRBD1 identical over 9 bases. The CDR3 has 14 amino acids. The junction had 12 bases not matched to a gene; V was cut back by 7 bases and J by 8 bases. The germline CDR1 and CDR2 sequences are SGHRS and YFSETQ. The CDR3: CASGYMTGGEGYTF. CDR3 coding DNA: TGCGCCAGCGGCTATATGACAGGGGGAGAGGGCTACACCTTC.

The chain uses TRBV7-2 and TRBJ1-5; 7 bases agree with TRBD1. The V and J ends lost 1 base and 8 bases, in that order; junction bases with no gene match: 8. The germline V gene encodes CDR1 SGHTA and CDR2 FQGNSA. There are 15 residues in the CDR3. The CDR3 reads CASSLDRGVGEPQHF. In DNA form, the CDR3 reads TGTGCCAGCAGCTTAGACAGGGGCGTAGGAGAGCCCCAGCATTTT.

DNA for the CDR3: TGCGCCAGCAGCTTCCGGACAGGGGGTTGGTCCACTGAAGCTTTCTTT. This sequence encodes CASSFRTGGWSTEAFF. The chain has TRBV5-1 and TRBJ1-1; 10 nucleotides line up with TRBD1. This CDR3 contains 16 residues. Germline values: CDR1 SGHRS, CDR2 YFSETQ. The V gene end was trimmed by 2 bases and the J gene end by 4 bases; junction bases not matched to a gene: 8. The variable domain in full, with the rest retrieved from reference TRBV5-1 and TRBJ1-1, is KAGVTQTPRYLIKTRGQQVTLSCSPISGHRSVSWYQQTPGQGLQFLFEYFSETQRNKGNFPGRFSGRQFSNSRSEMNVSTLELGDSALYLCASSFRTGGWSTEAFFGQGTRLTVV.

This chain uses TRBV9 with TRBJ1-5; the match to TRBD1 covers 7 bases. The ends lost 2 bases at V and 0 bases at J; junction bases unmatched: 11. Looked up from germline, CDR1 is SGDLS and CDR2 is YYNGEE. The CDR3 covers 18 residues. The CDR3 DNA is TGTGCCAGCAGCGTGGGGGCCCTCGGGACAGATAGCAATCAGCCCCAGCATTTT. It specifies CASSVGALGTDSNQPQHF.

The chain is built from TRBV6-5 and TRBJ1-5, with D hard to call. The CDR3 is made up of 13 amino acids. CDR1 and CDR2 from the germline V gene are MNHEY and SVGAGI. Trimming removed 2 bases at V and 4 bases at J, with 6 bases between. The CDR3 DNA reads as TGTGCCAGCAGTTACGATGGGAATCAGCCCCAGCATTTT. As protein: CASSYDGNQPQHF.

J is TRBJ1-4 and V is TRBV5-1; D may be TRBD1 (5 bases). V shed 5 bases and J shed 7 bases, with 18 bases lying between them. Germline V CDR1 and CDR2: SGHRS, YFSETQ. CDR3 size: 15 residues. CDR3 protein: CASRLEGTGGEKLFF. The CDR3 DNA reads TGCGCCAGCAGACTGGAGGGGACGGGTGGTGAAAAACTGTTTTTT. Full variable domain (outside the CDR3, taken from reference TRBV5-1 and TRBJ1-4): KAGVTQTPRYLIKTRGQQVTLSCSPISGHRSVSWYQQTPGQGLQFLFEYFSETQRNKGNFPGRFSGRQFSNSRSEMNVSTLELGDSALYLCASRLEGTGGEKLFFGSGTQLSVL.

CDR3 sequence: CASGPTGIENQPQHF. In DNA form, the CDR3 reads TGTGCCAGCGGACCAACAGGAATAGAGAATCAGCCCCAGCATTTT. The genes are TRBV6-6 and TRBJ1-5; D is possibly TRBD1 (5 bases). Germline CDR1 and CDR2: MNHNY and SVGAGI (reference sequence). Trimming cost V 8 bases and J 4 bases, with 18 bases left between them. This CDR3 is built from 15 residues.